This TCR beta chain was recorded in a study of CD8 T cells in ankylosing spondylitis. TCRdb re-analysed the 5' RACE reads in MiXCR, keeping a single row per CDR3 protein. The data contain around 160,000 distinct CDR3 sequences, roughly 11% of them singletons. The germline V gene has CDR1 DFQATT and CDR2 SNEGSKA (reference sequence). V was pared by 4 bases and J by 3 bases, with 9 bases of the junction left unmatched. The CDR3 length is 15 residues. The TCR originated in a male donor with ankylosing spondylitis or in good health (not recorded which). Sequencing was performed on blood, either unsorted or a sorted T cell fraction (not recorded which). The chain joins TRBV20-1 to TRBJ2-3; 8 nucleotides align to TRBD2. The CDR3 loop is CSATIAGIRTDTQYF. DNA of the CDR3: TGCAGTGCTACTATAGCGGGGATAAGGACAGATACGCAGTATTTT.